Listed below are T cell receptor beta chains from one sample, sequenced in a study of T cells in Graves' hyperthyroidism and ophthalmopathy. TCRdb redid the calling of the multiplex PCR reads with MiXCR, one entry per CDR3 protein. Among hundreds of thousands of distinct CDR3 sequences, 20% were seen once, and the ten largest hold more than 30%. The sequencing sample was made of blood. These receptors were taken from a man younger than 40 with Graves' ophthalmopathy. CDR3s include the opening cysteine and the closing phenylalanine or tryptophan. D genes are given only for firm matches. The size field is filled for only some rows; it gives once, few, many or a size class.

TRBD2	TRBJ2-7	TRBV6-6	many	TGTGCCAGCAGTTACTCGATTAGCGGGAGGTACGAGCAGTACTTC	CASSYSISGRYEQYF
TRBD1	TRBJ2-1	TRBV28	-	TGTGCCAGCTGCAATCGGGACAGGGGTTACAATGAGCAGTTCTTC	CASCNRDRGYNEQFF
-	TRBJ1-1	TRBV18	many	TGTGCCAGCTCCCAAGGCCAGGAAGCTTTCTTT	CASSQGQEAFF
-	TRBJ2-7	TRBV11-2	many	TGTGCCAGCAGCTCAACAAACGAGCAGTACTTC	CASSSTNEQYF
-	TRBJ2-2	TRBV4-3	-	TGCGCCAGCAGCCGTGCCGAAGTGGGGGAGCTGTTTTTT	CASSRAEVGELFF
TRBD2	TRBJ2-7	TRBV6-1	once	TGTGCCAGCAGTCACACAACTAGCGGCAAGGGCGACGAGCAGTACTTC	CASSHTTSGKGDEQYF
-	TRBJ1-2	TRBV28	-	TGTGCCAGCAGTTTAGCCGGGACCGGCTATGGCTACACCTTC	CASSLAGTGYGYTF
-	TRBJ2-7	TRBV2	many	TGTGCCAGCAGTGAAGAAGTATCGAGGGGCTACGAGCAGTACTTC	CASSEEVSRGYEQYF
-	TRBJ1-1	TRBV12-3/TRBV12-4	many	TGTGCCAGCAGTTTGGGAGGTTTCGCTGACGACACTGAAGCTTTCTTT	CASSLGGFADDTEAFF
-	TRBJ2-2	TRBV7-2	-	TGTGCCAGCAGACTACAAGGGGGCACCGGGGAGCTGTTTTTT	CASRLQGGTGELFF
TRBD2	TRBJ2-3	TRBV18	few	TGTGCCAGCTCACCACCGGGCGGGAGGACAGATACGCAGTATTTT	CASSPPGGRTDTQYF
TRBD1	TRBJ1-5	TRBV7-9	many	TGTGCCAGCAGTTTACAGGGGGGCAATCAGCCCCAGCATTTT	CASSLQGGNQPQHF
-	TRBJ2-7	TRBV14	once	TGTGCCAGCAGCCAAGAATTCGAGCAGTACTTC	CASSQEFEQYF
-	TRBJ2-3	TRBV27	many	TGTGCCAGCAGACGTGGGGGCACAGATACGCAGTATTTT	CASRRGGTDTQYF
-	TRBJ1-1	TRBV28	many	TGTGCCGGGGGGGCGCCGGAGAACACTGAAGCTTTCTTT	CAGGAPENTEAFF
-	TRBJ2-1	TRBV6-1	-	TGTGCCAGCAGCCCGATTGGGAGCTCCTACAATGAGCAGTTCTTC	CASSPIGSSYNEQFF
TRBD1	TRBJ2-5	TRBV2	many	TGTGCCAGCAAGAGGGAACGGGACAGGCAACCCGGGGCCCAGTACTTC	CASKRERDRQPGAQYF
TRBD2	TRBJ2-4	TRBV24-1	once	TGTGCCACCAGCTTCCCGGGACTAGCGGGAGATAGCCCGTCATCTCAGGAGGCCAAAAACATTCAGTACTTC	CATSFPGLAGDSPSSQEAKNIQYF
TRBD1	TRBJ1-5	TRBV20-1	few	TGCAGTGCTAGTGCAGACAGGGTAGGCAATCAGCCCCAGCATTTT	CSASADRVGNQPQHF
-	TRBJ2-1	TRBV7-2	many	TGTGCCAGCAGCTCGACAGCAGTAGGTGAGCAGTTCTTC	CASSSTAVGEQFF
TRBD2	TRBJ2-7	TRBV20-1	-	TGCAGTGCTCCTCCCGGGAGGGGGTACGAGCAGTACTTC	CSAPPGRGYEQYF
TRBD1	TRBJ2-5	TRBV6-1	few	TGTGCCAGCAGTGGCGGACAGGCCCTATCAGGGACCCAGTACTTC	CASSGGQALSGTQYF
-	TRBJ2-7	TRBV6-5	-	TGTGCCAGCAGTTACTCGATAGTAAACAGGGTGTACGAGCAGTACTTC	CASSYSIVNRVYEQYF
TRBD2	TRBJ2-1	TRBV28	-	TGTGCCAGCAGTTTATTAGGGACTAGCGGGAGTACGCCGGGAGAGCAGTTCTTC	CASSLLGTSGSTPGEQFF
TRBD2	TRBJ2-3	TRBV7-9	-	TGTGCCAGCAGCTTAGGAGACAGGACCTATAGCGGGAGAGAAAGAGATACGCAGTATTTT	CASSLGDRTYSGRERDTQYF
TRBD2	TRBJ2-2	TRBV7-3	-	TGTGCCAGCAGCTTAAGTTCGCTAGCGGCGAACACCGGGGAGCTGTTTTTT	CASSLSSLAANTGELFF
TRBD1	TRBJ1-1	TRBV28	few	TGTGCCAGCAGCTTGGACAGGAGACTCACTGAAGCTTTCTTT	CASSLDRRLTEAFF
TRBD2	TRBJ2-3	TRBV28	many	TGTGCCAGCAGAGGGACTAGCGGGAGGGCCAAAGATACGCAGTATTTT	CASRGTSGRAKDTQYF
-	TRBJ1-1	TRBV7-9	-	TGTGCCAGCAGCTTACTACATCACGGCATCTCTCGGGGGATCACTGAAGCTTTCTTT	CASSLLHHGISRGITEAFF
TRBD2	TRBJ2-1	TRBV7-6	-	TGTGCCAGCAGCTTAAACACGGGTGCGGGGGCCTACAATGAGCAGTTCTTC	CASSLNTGAGAYNEQFF
-	TRBJ2-7	TRBV5-1	many	TGCGCCAGCAGCTTTGACAGTAGGGGCCCCTACGAGCAGTACTTC	CASSFDSRGPYEQYF
-	TRBJ1-4	TRBV6-1	few	TGTGCCAGCCAGGGCCATGCAACTAATGAAAAACTGTTTTTT	CASQGHATNEKLFF
-	TRBJ2-7	TRBV7-9	few	TGTGCCAGCACCCAAGCCATGGGGTACGAGCAGTACTTC	CASTQAMGYEQYF
TRBD1	TRBJ2-7	TRBV11-1	many	TGTGCCAGCGGGGGACAGGCAAACTACGAGCAGTACTTC	CASGGQANYEQYF
-	TRBJ2-7	TRBV29-1	-	TGCAGCGTCGAACTAGGCTACGAGCAGTACTTC	CSVELGYEQYF
TRBD2	TRBJ2-1	TRBV30	-	TGTGCCTGGAGTGGACTAGCGGGAGGTTCTTGGCAGTTCTTC	CAWSGLAGGSWQFF
-	TRBJ2-7	TRBV6-1	many	TGTGCCAGCAGTTCAGCTGGCTACGAGCAGTACTTC	CASSSAGYEQYF
-	TRBJ2-2	TRBV20-1	-	TGCAGTGCTAGCGGGCCGAGGGTGAACACCGGGGAGCTGTTTTTT	CSASGPRVNTGELFF
-	TRBJ2-7	TRBV20-1	-	TGCAGTGCTAGAGAGTCAGGCCAGGGCTACGAGCAGTACTTC	CSARESGQGYEQYF
-	TRBJ2-1	TRBV30	few	TGTGCCTGGAGTTGGGGAGGCTCCTACAATGGGCAGTTCTTC	CAWSWGGSYNGQFF
-	TRBJ1-5	TRBV19	-	TGTGCCAGTAGTATAGCACCCGGGGTTCATAGCAATCAGCCCCAGCATTTT	CASSIAPGVHSNQPQHF
-	TRBJ2-1	TRBV9	-	TGTGCCAGCAGCCCCTGGAGTACCTCCTACAATGAGCAGTTCTTC	CASSPWSTSYNEQFF
-	TRBJ2-7	TRBV6-1	-	TGTGCCAGCAGTGAACGCCGAGGGGGGGGCGGATCCTACGAGCAGTACTTC	CASSERRGGGGSYEQYF
-	TRBJ2-1	TRBV5-6	few	TGTGCCAGCAGCTTGGGGAGGGGCTCCCACAATGAGCAGTTCTTC	CASSLGRGSHNEQFF
-	TRBJ2-2	TRBV28	-	TGTGCCAGCAGTTTATCATTTGGAGGCACCGGGGGGCTGTTTTTT	CASSLSFGGTGGLFF
TRBD2	TRBJ2-7	TRBV7-2	once	TGTGCCAGCAGCTTAGACCCGTGGGGCGGGAGTTTATCCTACGAGCAGTACTTC	CASSLDPWGGSLSYEQYF
TRBD1	TRBJ1-1	TRBV4-1	many	TGCGCCAGCAGCCAAGGGACAGGACTCATGAACACTGAAGCTTTCTTT	CASSQGTGLMNTEAFF
TRBD2	TRBJ2-3	TRBV7-9	-	TGTGCCAGCAGCTCCCGGACTAGCGGGAGAACAGATACGCAGTATTTT	CASSSRTSGRTDTQYF
-	TRBJ2-5	TRBV12-3/TRBV12-4	-	TGTGCGATCGGTCTGCCGGCAGGAGAGAAAGAGACCCAGTACTTC	CAIGLPAGEKETQYF
-	TRBJ2-7	TRBV11-2	-	TGTGCCAGCAGCTTAAGTGTCGCAGATTCCTACGAGCAGTACTTC	CASSLSVADSYEQYF
TRBD1	TRBJ1-2	TRBV28	many	TGTGCCAGCATCTTGACAGGGACAAGCTATGGCTACACCTTC	CASILTGTSYGYTF
TRBD1	TRBJ1-5	TRBV20-1	-	TGCAGTGCTCTTCTGGCGGGACAGGGGCAGCAGCCCCAGCATTTT	CSALLAGQGQQPQHF
-	TRBJ2-5	TRBV20-1	few	TGCAGTGCTTCTACGGGGGAGACCCAGTACTTC	CSASTGETQYF
-	TRBJ2-3	TRBV30	many	TGTGCCTGGAGAGACGGACAGGCCTTAGCGGCAGATACGCAGTATTTT	CAWRDGQALAADTQYF
-	TRBJ2-3	TRBV20-1	many	TGCAGTGCCACTAGGGATTCCACAGATACGCAGTATTTT	CSATRDSTDTQYF
TRBD1	TRBJ1-2	TRBV6-1	-	TGTGCCAGCAGTTTCACCACTTCACTTCCGGGACAGGGAGACTATGGCTACACCTTC	CASSFTTSLPGQGDYGYTF
-	TRBJ2-7	TRBV7-2	-	TGTGCCAGCAGCTTTATACTCAGGGACTACGAGCAGTACTTC	CASSFILRDYEQYF
-	TRBJ2-1	TRBV20-1	few	TGCAGTGCTAGACGACAGCGAATGTACAATGAGCAGTTCTTC	CSARRQRMYNEQFF
TRBD1	TRBJ1-6	TRBV28	few	TGTGCCACCGCGGACAGGGGGCTAGGTAATTCACCCCTCCACTTT	CATADRGLGNSPLHF
TRBD1	TRBJ2-5	TRBV5-1	-	TGCGCCAGCAGCTCTCCGGGACAGGGGGAGACCCAGTACTTC	CASSSPGQGETQYF